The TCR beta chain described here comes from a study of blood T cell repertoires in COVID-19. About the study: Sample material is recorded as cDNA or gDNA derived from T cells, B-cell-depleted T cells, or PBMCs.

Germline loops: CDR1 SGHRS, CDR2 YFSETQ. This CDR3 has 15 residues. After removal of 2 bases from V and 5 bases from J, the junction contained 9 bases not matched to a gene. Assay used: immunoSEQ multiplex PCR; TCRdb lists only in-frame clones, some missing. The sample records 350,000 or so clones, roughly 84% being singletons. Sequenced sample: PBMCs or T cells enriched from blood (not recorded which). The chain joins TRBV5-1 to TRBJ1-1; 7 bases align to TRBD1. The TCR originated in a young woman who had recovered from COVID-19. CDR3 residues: CASSLGSGGGTEAFF. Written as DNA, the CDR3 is TGCGCCAGCAGCTTAGGGTCAGGGGGTGGGACTGAAGCTTTCTTT.